The T cell receptor (beta chain) under discussion was sequenced for a study of cytomegalovirus exposure and HLA in healthy donors. The PCR had 60 Vbeta and 13 Jbeta primers. Here immunoSEQ multiplex PCR was the method, and the copy in TCRdb shows in-frame clones only, minus some. The top ten clones hold 22% of a sample with around 100,000 clones, approximately 82% of them seen once. V lost 3 bases to trimming and J lost 6 bases, with 18 bases between them. The CDR3 consists of 16 residues. Germline lookup yields CDR1 MNHEY and CDR2 SVGAGI. The TCR sequence derives from a man younger than 40 in good health and CMV-seropositive. The rearrangement links TRBV6-5 to TRBJ2-1; a possible D gene is TRBD2 (6 bases). Sequenced sample: PBMCs. This CDR3 is CASSYQRGGSGNEQFF. The CDR3, as DNA: TGTGCCAGCAGTTATCAGCGAGGAGGGTCCGGCAATGAGCAGTTCTTC.